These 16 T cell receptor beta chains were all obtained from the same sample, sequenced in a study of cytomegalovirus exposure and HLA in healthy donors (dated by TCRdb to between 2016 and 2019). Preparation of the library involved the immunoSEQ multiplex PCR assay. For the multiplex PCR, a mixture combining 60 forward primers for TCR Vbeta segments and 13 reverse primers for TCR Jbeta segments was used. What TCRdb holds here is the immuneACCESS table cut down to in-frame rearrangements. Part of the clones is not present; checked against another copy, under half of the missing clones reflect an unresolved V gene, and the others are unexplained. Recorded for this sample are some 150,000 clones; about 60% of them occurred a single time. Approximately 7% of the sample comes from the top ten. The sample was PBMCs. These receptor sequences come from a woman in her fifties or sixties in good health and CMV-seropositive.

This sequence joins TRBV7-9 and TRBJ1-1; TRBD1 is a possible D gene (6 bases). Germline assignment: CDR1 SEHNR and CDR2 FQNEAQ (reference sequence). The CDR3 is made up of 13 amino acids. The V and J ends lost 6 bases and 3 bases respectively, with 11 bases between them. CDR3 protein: CASSLTGYTEAFF. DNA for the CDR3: TGTGCCAGCAGTCTTACAGGGTACACTGAAGCTTTCTTT.

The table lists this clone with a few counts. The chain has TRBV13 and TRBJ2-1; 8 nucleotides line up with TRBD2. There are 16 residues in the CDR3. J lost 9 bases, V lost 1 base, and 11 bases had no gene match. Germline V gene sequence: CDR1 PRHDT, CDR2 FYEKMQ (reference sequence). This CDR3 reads CASSLDVGREWGEQFF. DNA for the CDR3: TGTGCCAGCAGCTTAGACGTCGGGAGGGAGTGGGGTGAGCAGTTCTTC.

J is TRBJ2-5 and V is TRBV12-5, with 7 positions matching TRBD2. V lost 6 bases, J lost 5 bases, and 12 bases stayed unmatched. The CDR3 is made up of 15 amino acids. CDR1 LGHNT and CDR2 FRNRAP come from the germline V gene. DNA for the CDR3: TGTGCTAGTGGCCATGGGGGGAGGGCCGGGGAGACCCAGTACTTC. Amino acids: CASGHGGRAGETQYF.

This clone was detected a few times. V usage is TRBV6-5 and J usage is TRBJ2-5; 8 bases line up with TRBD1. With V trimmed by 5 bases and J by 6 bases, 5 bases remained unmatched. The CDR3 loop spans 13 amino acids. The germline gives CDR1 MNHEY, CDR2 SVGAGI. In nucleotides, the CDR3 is TGTGCCAGCAGTCGACAGGGGCTGAAGACCCAGTACTTC. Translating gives CASSRQGLKTQYF.

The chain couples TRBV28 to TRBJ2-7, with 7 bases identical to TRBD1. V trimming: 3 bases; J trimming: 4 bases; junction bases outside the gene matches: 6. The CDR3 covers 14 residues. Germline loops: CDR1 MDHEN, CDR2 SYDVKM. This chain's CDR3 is CASSFFAGGYEQYF. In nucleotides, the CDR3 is TGTGCCAGCAGTTTCTTCGCAGGGGGATACGAGCAGTACTTC.

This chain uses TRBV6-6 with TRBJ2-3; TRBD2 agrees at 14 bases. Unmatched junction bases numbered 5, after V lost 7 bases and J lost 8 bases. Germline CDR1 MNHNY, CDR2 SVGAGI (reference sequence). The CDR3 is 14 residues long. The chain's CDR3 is CASNGLAGGGTQYF. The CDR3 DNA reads TGTGCCAGCAACGGACTAGCGGGAGGAGGTACGCAGTATTTT.

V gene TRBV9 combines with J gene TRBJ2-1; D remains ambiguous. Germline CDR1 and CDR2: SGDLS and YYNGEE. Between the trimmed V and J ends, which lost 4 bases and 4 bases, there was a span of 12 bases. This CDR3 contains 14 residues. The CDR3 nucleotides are TGTGCCAGCAGCCTAGAAGGCGGATACAATGAGCAGTTCTTC. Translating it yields CASSLEGGYNEQFF.

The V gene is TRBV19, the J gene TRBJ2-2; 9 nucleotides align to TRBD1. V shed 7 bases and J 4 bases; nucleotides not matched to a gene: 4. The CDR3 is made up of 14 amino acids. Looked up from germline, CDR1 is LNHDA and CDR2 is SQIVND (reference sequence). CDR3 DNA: TGTGCCAGTAAAAGGGACAGGGCCACCGGGGAGCTGTTTTTT. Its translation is CASKRDRATGELFF. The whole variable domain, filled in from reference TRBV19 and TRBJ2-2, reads DGGITQSPKYLFRKEGQNVTLSCEQNLNHDAMYWYRQDPGQGLRLIYYSQIVNDFQKGDIAEGYSVSREKKESFPLTVTSAQKNPTAFYLCASKRDRATGELFFGEGSRLTVL.

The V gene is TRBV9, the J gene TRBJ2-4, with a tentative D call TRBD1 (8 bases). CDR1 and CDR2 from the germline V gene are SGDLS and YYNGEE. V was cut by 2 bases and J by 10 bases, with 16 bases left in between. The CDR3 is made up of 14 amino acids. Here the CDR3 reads CASSVAGQGGIQYF. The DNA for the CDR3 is TGTGCCAGCAGCGTGGCAGGACAGGGAGGGATTCAGTACTTC.

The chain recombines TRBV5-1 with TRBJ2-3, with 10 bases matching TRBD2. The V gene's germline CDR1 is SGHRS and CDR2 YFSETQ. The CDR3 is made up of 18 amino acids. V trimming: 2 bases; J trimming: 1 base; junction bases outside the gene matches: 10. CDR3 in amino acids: CASSFRTSGGGGTDTQYF. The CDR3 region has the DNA TGCGCCAGCAGCTTCCGGACTAGCGGTGGAGGCGGCACAGATACGCAGTATTTT.

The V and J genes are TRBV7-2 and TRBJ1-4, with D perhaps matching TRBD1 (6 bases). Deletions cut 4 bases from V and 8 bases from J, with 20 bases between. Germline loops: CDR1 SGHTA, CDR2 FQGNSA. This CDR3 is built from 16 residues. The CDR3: CASSSGGRGYREKLFF. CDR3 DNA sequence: TGTGCCAGCAGCTCGGGGGGCAGGGGCTATCGAGAAAAACTGTTTTTT.

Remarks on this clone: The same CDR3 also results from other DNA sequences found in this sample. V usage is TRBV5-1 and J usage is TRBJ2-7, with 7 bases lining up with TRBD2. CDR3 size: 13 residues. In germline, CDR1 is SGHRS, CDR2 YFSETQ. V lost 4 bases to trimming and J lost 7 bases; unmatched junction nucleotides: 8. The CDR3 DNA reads TGCGCCAGCAGCGACGTAACGGGGGGAGAGCAGTACTTC. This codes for CASSDVTGGEQYF.

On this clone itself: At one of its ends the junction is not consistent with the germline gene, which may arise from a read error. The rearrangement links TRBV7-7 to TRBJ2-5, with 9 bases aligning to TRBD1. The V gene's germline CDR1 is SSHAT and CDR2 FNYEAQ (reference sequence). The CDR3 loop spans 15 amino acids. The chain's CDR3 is CASSPRQDRGGELYF. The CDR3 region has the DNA TGTGCTAGCAGTCCCAGGCAGGACAGGGGAGGTGAGCTGTACTTC.

In DNA, the CDR3 is TGTGCCAGCAGAGCATCGGGACAGAATCGGGTCATTCAGTACTTC. This codes for CASRASGQNRVIQYF. The chain joins TRBV2 to TRBJ2-4, with 7 positions matching TRBD1. The CDR3 length is 15 residues. The V segment lost 6 bases and the J segment 9 bases; nucleotides outside the gene matches: 14. CDR1 SNHLY and CDR2 FYNNEI come from the germline V gene.

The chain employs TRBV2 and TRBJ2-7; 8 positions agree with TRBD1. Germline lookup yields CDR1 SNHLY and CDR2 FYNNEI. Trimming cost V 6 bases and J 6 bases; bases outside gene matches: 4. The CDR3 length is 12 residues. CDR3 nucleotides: TGTGCCAGCAGGACGACAGGGGTCGAGCAGTACTTC. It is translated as CASRTTGVEQYF.

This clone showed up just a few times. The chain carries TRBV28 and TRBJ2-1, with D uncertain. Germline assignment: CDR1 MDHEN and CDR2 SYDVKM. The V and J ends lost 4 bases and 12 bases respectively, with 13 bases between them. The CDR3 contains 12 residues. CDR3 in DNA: TGTGCCAGCAGTTCACGACAAATTCGGCAGTTCTTC. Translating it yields CASSSRQIRQFF.